These T cell receptor beta chains were read from a single sample in a study of shared clonotypes between healthy human individuals. Repertoires were generated with immunoSEQ multiplex PCR, while TCRdb's copy carries only in-frame clones and drops some. The sample yields some 2,000,000 clones, about 95% seen once. What was sequenced was naive CD4+ T cells sorted from blood. Source of these receptors: a man between 18 and 29 years old in good health. The CDR3 runs from the conserved cysteine through the conserved F or W. The order of the fields is J gene, clone size, CDR3 length, D gene, V gene, CDR3 DNA, CDR3 protein. D genes are given only for firm matches. Expanded clones are given a class, and other clones once, few, many or no size at all.

J: TRBJ2-3; size: NA; length: 12; D: NA; V: TRBV28; DNA: TGTGCCAGCAGCCTTCCCGGGACTGCCCGGTATTTT; CDR3: CASSLPGTARYF
J: TRBJ2-5; size: NA; length: 18; D: TRBD2; V: TRBV13; DNA: TGTGCCAGCAGCTTAAACCCGACCGCTAGCGGGAGTGGGGAGACCCAGTACTTC; CDR3: CASSLNPTASGSGETQYF
J: TRBJ2-3; size: NA; length: 15; D: TRBD1; V: TRBV5-1; DNA: TGCGCCAGCAGCCCGGACAGGGGTGTCGGTGATACGCAGTATTTT; CDR3: CASSPDRGVGDTQYF
J: TRBJ2-1; size: NA; length: 15; D: TRBD2; V: TRBV4-1; DNA: TGCGCCAGCAGCCGCACCCCTAGCGGGGCTAATGAGCAGTTCTTC; CDR3: CASSRTPSGANEQFF
J: TRBJ1-6; size: NA; length: 17; D: NA; V: TRBV30; DNA: TGTGCCTGGAGTGTGCAAATGGTGAGCTCCTATAATTCACCCCTCCACTTT; CDR3: CAWSVQMVSSYNSPLHF
J: TRBJ2-3; size: NA; length: 13; D: NA; V: TRBV4-3; DNA: TGCGCCAGCAGCCAAATAATTGCAGATACGCAGTATTTT; CDR3: CASSQIIADTQYF
J: TRBJ1-1; size: NA; length: 14; D: TRBD1; V: TRBV7-9; DNA: TGTGCCAGCAGCCTCGGACAGGGTGACACTGAAGCTTTCTTT; CDR3: CASSLGQGDTEAFF
J: TRBJ2-5; size: NA; length: 12; D: NA; V: TRBV5-1; DNA: TGCGCCAGCAGCCTACGAAGGGAGACCCAGTACTTC; CDR3: CASSLRRETQYF
J: TRBJ1-2; size: once; length: 11; D: NA; V: TRBV30; DNA: TGTGCCTCAGGGACGGGCTATGGCTACACCTTC; CDR3: CASGTGYGYTF
J: TRBJ2-1; size: once; length: 15; D: TRBD2; V: TRBV30; DNA: TGTGCCTGGAGTCACGGGACTAGAAGGGGCAATGAGCAGTTCTTC; CDR3: CAWSHGTRRGNEQFF
J: TRBJ2-7; size: once; length: 14; D: NA; V: TRBV7-8; DNA: TGTGCCAGCAGCTTAGAGGGGGGAATATACGAGCAGTACTTC; CDR3: CASSLEGGIYEQYF
J: TRBJ2-3; size: NA; length: 16; D: TRBD2; V: TRBV27; DNA: TGTGCCAGCAGACATCTAGCGGGGGGGCCCTCGAATACGCAGTATTTT; CDR3: CASRHLAGGPSNTQYF
J: TRBJ1-1; size: NA; length: 14; D: TRBD1; V: TRBV6-1; DNA: TGTGCCAGCAGTGTGAGGGGGCTAAACACTGAAGCTTTCTTT; CDR3: CASSVRGLNTEAFF
J: TRBJ2-5; size: NA; length: 14; D: TRBD2; V: TRBV7-2; DNA: TGTGCCAGCAGCTTTTATGGGAGGGAAGAGACCCAGTACTTC; CDR3: CASSFYGREETQYF
J: TRBJ2-3; size: NA; length: 14; D: NA; V: TRBV7-8; DNA: TGTGCCAGCAGCTTAGCAGACAGCACAGATACGCAGTATTTT; CDR3: CASSLADSTDTQYF
J: TRBJ2-3; size: NA; length: 14; D: TRBD2; V: TRBV7-7; DNA: TGTGCTAGCAGCTCAGGACTAGCGGGAGATACGCAGTATTTT; CDR3: CASSSGLAGDTQYF
J: TRBJ1-2; size: NA; length: 14; D: NA; V: TRBV11-1; DNA: TGTGCCAGCAGCTTAGGAGCAGGGAACTATGGCTACACCTTC; CDR3: CASSLGAGNYGYTF
J: TRBJ1-1; size: NA; length: 14; D: NA; V: TRBV29-1; DNA: TGCAGCGCCCGGACCCCTCGTGTGGGCACTGAAGCTTTCTTT; CDR3: CSARTPRVGTEAFF
J: TRBJ1-1; size: NA; length: 14; D: NA; V: TRBV18; DNA: TGTGCCAGCTCGGCCTACAGGGTGAACACTGAAGCTTTCTTT; CDR3: CASSAYRVNTEAFF
J: TRBJ1-2; size: NA; length: 13; D: TRBD1; V: TRBV6-6; DNA: TGTGCCAGCACCCGGGGACAGGCTCATGGCTACACCTTC; CDR3: CASTRGQAHGYTF
J: TRBJ2-1; size: NA; length: 15; D: NA; V: TRBV7-2; DNA: TGTGCCAGCAGCCGGAGGGGACAGTTAGAGCTCGAGCAGTTCTTC; CDR3: CASSRRGQLELEQFF
J: TRBJ1-4; size: NA; length: 14; D: NA; V: TRBV2; DNA: TGTGCCAGCAGCTCGGAGGGGGGTAATGAAAAACTGTTTTTT; CDR3: CASSSEGGNEKLFF
J: TRBJ2-2; size: NA; length: 14; D: NA; V: TRBV27; DNA: TGTGCCAGCAGGTCAGGGTCTGTCACCGGGGAGCTGTTTTTT; CDR3: CASRSGSVTGELFF
J: TRBJ2-5; size: NA; length: 13; D: TRBD2; V: TRBV27; DNA: TGTGCCAGCAGACCAGCGGGGGGCGAGACCCAGTACTTC; CDR3: CASRPAGGETQYF
J: TRBJ2-7; size: NA; length: 14; D: TRBD1; V: TRBV11-2; DNA: TGTGCCAGCAGCTTAGTCGGGACAGGCTACGAGCAGTACTTC; CDR3: CASSLVGTGYEQYF
J: TRBJ2-3; size: once; length: 13; D: NA; V: TRBV29-1; DNA: TGCAGCGTTGACAGCCTAAGCACAGATACGCAGTATTTT; CDR3: CSVDSLSTDTQYF
J: TRBJ1-2; size: NA; length: 14; D: NA; V: TRBV6-5; DNA: TGTGCCAGCAGTTACTACGGGGCGCGCTATGGCTACACCTTC; CDR3: CASSYYGARYGYTF
J: TRBJ1-4; size: NA; length: 15; D: TRBD1; V: TRBV6-5; DNA: TGTGCCAGCAGTCGACAGGGGGCTTGGGGTGAAAAACTGTTTTTT; CDR3: CASSRQGAWGEKLFF
J: TRBJ1-5; size: few; length: 12; D: NA; V: TRBV6-6; DNA: TGTGCCAGCACCGGGACCGGTCAGCCCCAGCATTTT; CDR3: CASTGTGQPQHF
J: TRBJ2-3; size: NA; length: 16; D: TRBD2; V: TRBV9; DNA: TGTGCCAGCAGCCCTCGCCCGGGACTAGCGTCAGATACGCAGTATTTT; CDR3: CASSPRPGLASDTQYF
J: TRBJ2-7; size: NA; length: 15; D: NA; V: TRBV30; DNA: TGTGCCTGGAGTGTACCCAGCGGAATCTCCTACGAGCAGTACTTC; CDR3: CAWSVPSGISYEQYF
J: TRBJ2-5; size: NA; length: 15; D: TRBD2; V: TRBV7-2; DNA: TGTGCCAGCAGCGTACATAGCGGGTACCAAGAGACCCAGTACTTC; CDR3: CASSVHSGYQETQYF
J: TRBJ2-5; size: NA; length: 18; D: NA; V: TRBV7-8; DNA: TGTGCCAGCAGCTTAGTCCCCCTGGGTAGCGGCAAACAAGAGACCCAGTACTTC; CDR3: CASSLVPLGSGKQETQYF
J: TRBJ2-3; size: NA; length: 14; D: TRBD2; V: TRBV2; DNA: TGTGCCAGCAGTAGGTGGCTAGCGGGCGATACGCAGTATTTT; CDR3: CASSRWLAGDTQYF
J: TRBJ2-7; size: NA; length: 15; D: NA; V: TRBV30; DNA: TGTGCCTGGAGTTTGCCTAGAAACACTGGATACGAGCAGTACTTC; CDR3: CAWSLPRNTGYEQYF
J: TRBJ1-5; size: NA; length: 15; D: NA; V: TRBV2; DNA: TGTGCCAGCAGATCACTCGACAGGACCAATCAGCCCCAGCATTTT; CDR3: CASRSLDRTNQPQHF
J: TRBJ2-4; size: NA; length: 15; D: NA; V: TRBV11-2; DNA: TGTGCCAGCAGCTTAGGATCCCTCCAACAAAACATTCAGTACTTC; CDR3: CASSLGSLQQNIQYF
J: TRBJ2-5; size: NA; length: 16; D: NA; V: TRBV5-4; DNA: TGTGCCAGCAGCTTAGGTGGTGTTTTCGCTCAAGAGACCCAGTACTTC; CDR3: CASSLGGVFAQETQYF
J: TRBJ2-3; size: NA; length: 13; D: NA; V: TRBV5-4; DNA: TGTGCCAGCAGCTTCGCCAGCACAGATACGCAGTATTTT; CDR3: CASSFASTDTQYF
J: TRBJ1-2; size: NA; length: 12; D: NA; V: TRBV28; DNA: TGTGCCAGCAGTACAGGGATCTATGGCTACACCTTC; CDR3: CASSTGIYGYTF
J: TRBJ1-1; size: once; length: 17; D: NA; V: TRBV5-1; DNA: TGCGCCAGCAGCTTGGGAGGGCTAAGGGGTTGGAACACTGAAGCTTTCTTT; CDR3: CASSLGGLRGWNTEAFF
J: TRBJ1-2; size: NA; length: 11; D: NA; V: TRBV6-6; DNA: TGTGCCAGCAGTCCCGGTAGTGGCTACACCTTC; CDR3: CASSPGSGYTF
J: TRBJ2-3; size: once; length: 15; D: NA; V: TRBV28; DNA: TGTGCCAGCAGAGAACAGGGGAGGGGTACAGATACGCAGTATTTT; CDR3: CASREQGRGTDTQYF
J: TRBJ2-7; size: NA; length: 12; D: NA; V: TRBV9; DNA: TGTGCCAGCAGCGTAGAGACAGGAGAGCAGTACTTC; CDR3: CASSVETGEQYF
J: TRBJ2-7; size: NA; length: 12; D: NA; V: TRBV7-2; DNA: TGTGCCAGCAGCTCCCGGGTCTACGAGCAGTACTTC; CDR3: CASSSRVYEQYF